This T cell receptor (beta chain) is drawn from a study (dated by TCRdb to 2016 to 2017). V sheds 5 bases and J sheds 1 base, leaving 14 bases between their ends. In the germline V gene, CDR1 corresponds to SGHTA and CDR2 to FQGNSA. From the cysteine through the phenylalanine, the CDR3 covers 16 amino acids. Only the CDR3 part of the read is kept: 48 bases, read in frame from the first base. This clonotype appeared a few times. Which antigen it targets is not known. The sample holds no much larger clone one base away, and base qualities are not on file. Libraries were made using RT-PCR. The listed sequencing device is Illumina MiSeq. The public reads were run again by TCRdb, first through fastp at Q25 and then through MiXCR, and only productive beta chains were kept. Every distinct CDR3 protein forms one entry, paired with its most common genes and DNA. This sample is represented by more than 550,000 distinct CDR3 sequences; about 14% of them were singletons. The ten largest account for about 3.9% of the sample.

The chain is assembled from TRBV7-2 and TRBJ2-2, with the D gene not confidently named. The specimen sequenced was memory CD4+ T cells from blood. The sequence was collected from a female donor in good health, serving as a healthy control. The DNA sequence is TGTGCCAGCAGCCAGTGGGCGTCAGGGAACACCGGGGAGCTGTTTTTT. Its translation reads: CASSQWASGNTGELFF.